The 10 T cell receptor beta chains below come from one sample, sequenced in a study of PD-1 blockade in classical Hodgkin lymphoma. Profiling relied on immunoSEQ multiplex PCR, and the TCRdb table lists in-frame clones only, not all of them. The data contain over 25,000 clones, 70% to 90% of them singletons. This sample's time point: newly diagnosed, previously untreated cHL patient sample. Magnetic depletion of unwanted cells isolated CD4+ T cells from thawed PBMCs. The specimen sequenced was CD4+ T cells from blood. These receptors originate from a human donor with classical Hodgkin lymphoma.

DNA for the CDR3: TGTGCCAGCTCACCACAAAGTAATAGCAATCAGCCCCAGCATTTT. Protein: CASSPQSNSNQPQHF. V and J are TRBV18 and TRBJ1-5; unclear D gene. The germline V gene has CDR1 KGHSH and CDR2 LQKENI. Trimming removed 1 base from V and 0 bases from J, with 7 bases in between. CDR3 length: 15 amino acids.

The V and J genes are TRBV5-1 and TRBJ1-1, with TRBD1 identical over 7 bases. Germline loops: CDR1 SGHRS, CDR2 YFSETQ. The J segment lost 5 bases and the V segment lost 4 bases, leaving 5 bases of the junction unmatched. The CDR3 is 13 residues long. The CDR3 loop is CASSTTGVTEAFF. In DNA form, the CDR3 reads TGCGCCAGCAGCACTACAGGGGTAACTGAAGCTTTCTTT.

V usage is TRBV18 and J usage is TRBJ2-1, with 8 bases that match TRBD2. V gave up 2 bases and J gave up 1 base; unmatched junction bases: 1. Germline V CDR1 and CDR2: KGHSH, LQKENI. CDR3 length: 15 residues. CDR3 region: CASSPGGRSYNEQFF. The CDR3 DNA is TGTGCCAGCTCACCAGGCGGGAGGTCCTACAATGAGCAGTTCTTC.

The V and J genes are TRBV6-1 and TRBJ2-1; the D is unclear. Germline assignment: CDR1 MNHNS and CDR2 SASEGT. This CDR3 has 15 residues. The V end lost 3 bases, the J end lost 4 bases, and 13 bases lay between the germline ends. The chain's CDR3 is CASSDAAVGYNEQFF. The CDR3 region has the DNA TGTGCCAGCAGTGATGCGGCGGTGGGGTACAATGAGCAGTTCTTC.

The chain carries TRBV11-2 and TRBJ1-4; perhaps TRBD1 as D (5 bases). V lost 2 bases, J lost 4 bases, and 11 bases lay in between. Germline-derived CDR1 and CDR2 are SGHAT and FQNNGV. The CDR3 length is 15 residues. This chain's CDR3 is CASSLHDRFNEKLFF. Written as DNA, the CDR3 is TGTGCCAGCAGCTTACATGACAGATTTAATGAAAAACTGTTTTTT.

This chain joins TRBV4-3 and TRBJ1-1; 9 bases line up with TRBD1. Trimming took 1 base from V and 12 from J; bases not matched to a gene: 6. The CDR3 runs 13 residues. CDR1 and CDR2 from the germline V gene are LGHNA and YSLEER. In nucleotides, the CDR3 is TGCGCCAGCAGCCAAGTTTCGACAGGGGGATCTTTCTTT. Encoded protein: CASSQVSTGGSFF.

The genes are TRBV10-2 and TRBJ2-5, with 13 bases lining up with TRBD2. J gave up 5 bases and V 3 bases, and 3 bases lay outside the gene matches. CDR1 is WSHSY, CDR2 SAAADI, per germline. The CDR3 is made up of 15 amino acids. The CDR3 sequence is CASSDPTSGRETQYF. CDR3 nucleotides: TGCGCCAGCAGTGATCCGACTAGCGGGAGGGAGACCCAGTACTTC.

This sequence joins TRBV18 and TRBJ2-4; 9 nucleotides align to TRBD2. Germline CDR1 is KGHSH and CDR2 is LQKENI. The CDR3 runs to 14 residues. V shed 4 bases, J shed 5 bases, and the junction held 3 bases outside the gene matches. CDR3 sequence (DNA): TGTGCCAGCTCACGACTAGCGGACGAAAACATTCAGTACTTC. Its translation is CASSRLADENIQYF.

The CDR3 DNA is TGTGCCAGCAGCTTGGGTTTGGGGGTGGGAAGCACTGAAGCTTTCTTT. Encoded protein: CASSLGLGVGSTEAFF. This chain joins TRBV7-9 and TRBJ1-1, with D possibly TRBD1 on 5 matching bases. The CDR3 extends over 16 amino acids. Trimming took 3 bases from V and 4 from J, leaving 18 bases between them. Germline values: CDR1 SEHNR, CDR2 FQNEAQ (reference sequence).

This clone was detected a few times. The chain recombines TRBV6-5 with TRBJ1-2; D might be TRBD1 (6 bases). The V end was cut by 6 bases, the J end by 2 bases, with 10 bases between. The CDR3 totals 13 residues. CDR1 is MNHEY, CDR2 SVGAGI, per germline. The CDR3 here is CASSRGQNYGYTF. CDR3 DNA: TGTGCCAGCAGCCGAGGACAGAACTATGGCTACACCTTC.